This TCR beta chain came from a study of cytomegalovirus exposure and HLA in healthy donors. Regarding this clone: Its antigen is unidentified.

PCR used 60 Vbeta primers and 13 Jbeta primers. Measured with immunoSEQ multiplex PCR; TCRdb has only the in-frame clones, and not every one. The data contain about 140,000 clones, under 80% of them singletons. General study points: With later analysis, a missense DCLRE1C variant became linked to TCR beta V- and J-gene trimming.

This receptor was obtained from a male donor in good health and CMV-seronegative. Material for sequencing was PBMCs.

The CDR3 protein is CASSYQDNTEAFF. The DNA for the CDR3 is TGTGCCAGCAGTTACCAGGATAACACTGAAGCTTTCTTT. This chain joins TRBV6-6 and TRBJ1-1, with no clear D. The CDR3 has 13 amino acids. The V end lost 2 bases, the J end lost 2 bases, and 6 bases lay between the germline ends. CDR1 is MNHNY and CDR2 is SVGAGI in the germline V gene (reference sequence).